Below are 18 T cell receptor beta chains sequenced from a single sample in a study of OX40 agonist ivuxolimab in advanced cancers. This table comes from immunoSEQ multiplex PCR, and its TCRdb copy is limited to in-frame clones, with some not included. The data show fewer than 45,000 clones, nearly 90% seen once. This specimen was CD4+ or CD8+ T cells sorted from blood, taken in a trial of the OX40 agonist ivuxolimab. Receptors were obtained from an adult with an advanced solid tumor such as melanoma, head and neck, liver or kidney cancer.

The chain combines TRBV14 with TRBJ2-2; D is unresolved. Germline V gene data show CDR1 as SGHDN and CDR2 as FVKESK. V lost 3 bases and J lost 6, with 8 bases in between. The CDR3 extends over 13 amino acids. CDR3 DNA: TGTGCCAGCAGCCAGTACATCTCCGGGGAGCTGTTTTTT. Its translation: CASSQYISGELFF.

The chain carries TRBV5-1 and TRBJ2-7; TRBD2 is a possible D gene (5 bases). In germline, CDR1 is SGHRS, CDR2 YFSETQ. The V and J ends lost 0 bases and 6 bases respectively, with 7 bases between them. This CDR3 comprises 12 residues. For the CDR3, the DNA is TGCGCCAGCAGCTTGGGTCGGGGCGAGCAGTACTTC. This encodes CASSLGRGEQYF.

This rearrangement joins TRBV30 to TRBJ2-2; 11 bases line up with TRBD2. Losses at the gene ends were 2 bases for V and 7 bases for J; bases not matched to a gene: 6. CDR3 length: 15 amino acids. The germline CDR1 and CDR2 sequences are GTSNPN and SVGIG (reference sequence). The CDR3 protein is CAWSFTSGRGGELFF. CDR3 coding DNA: TGTGCCTGGAGTTTTACTAGCGGGAGAGGCGGGGAGCTGTTTTTT.

The chain carries TRBV5-1 and TRBJ2-5, with 7 bases lining up with TRBD1. CDR3 size: 15 residues. Germline V lookup: CDR1 SGHRS, CDR2 YFSETQ. V shed 4 bases and J 5 bases; nucleotides not matched to a gene: 11. The CDR3 is CASSRTPQGVETQYF. CDR3 sequence (DNA): TGCGCCAGCAGCCGCACCCCCCAGGGGGTGGAGACCCAGTACTTC. Combining the CDR3 with reference TRBV5-1 and TRBJ2-5 gives the whole variable domain KAGVTQTPRYLIKTRGQQVTLSCSPISGHRSVSWYQQTPGQGLQFLFEYFSETQRNKGNFPGRFSGRQFSNSRSEMNVSTLELGDSALYLCASSRTPQGVETQYFGPGTRLLVL.

This clone was seen a single time. The chain uses TRBV19 and TRBJ1-5; D call uncertain. The ends were cut back, 1 base at V and 2 bases at J, with 21 bases in the middle. Germline CDR1 and CDR2: LNHDA and SQIVND (reference sequence). The CDR3 runs to 19 residues. The CDR3 reads CASSIGRAVGRMGNQPQHF. CDR3 nucleotides: TGTGCCAGTAGTATAGGACGGGCGGTAGGGCGTATGGGCAATCAGCCCCAGCATTTT.

This sequence joins TRBV5-4 and TRBJ2-5, with no clear D. This CDR3 comprises 11 residues. Germline V gives CDR1 SGHNT, CDR2 YYREEE (reference sequence). V lost 4 bases to trimming and J lost 1 base, with 2 bases between them. DNA for the CDR3: TGTGCCAGCAGCCTCCAAGAGACCCAGTACTTC. Amino acids: CASSLQETQYF.

The chain joins TRBV4-1 to TRBJ1-4, with D tentatively TRBD1 (6 bases). Germline V gene data show CDR1 as MGHRA and CDR2 as YSYEKL. V lost 4 bases, J lost 6 bases, and 15 bases lay in between. The CDR3 loop spans 15 amino acids. This chain's CDR3 is CASSLGGSGDEKLFF. Here the CDR3 DNA reads TGCGCCAGCAGCCTAGGGGGGTCAGGGGATGAAAAACTGTTTTTT.

This chain connects TRBV11-1 to TRBJ2-7, with a weak D call TRBD1 (5 bases). Per germline, CDR1 SGHAT and CDR2 FQDESV (reference sequence). V lost 3 bases to trimming and J lost 9 bases, with 9 bases between them. The CDR3 spans 11 residues. The CDR3 protein is CASSLGHRQYF. CDR3 bases: TGTGCCAGCAGCTTGGGGCATCGGCAGTACTTC.

The genes are TRBV7-9 and TRBJ2-5; perhaps TRBD2 as D (6 bases). The V and J ends lost 3 bases and 2 bases respectively, with 13 bases between them. Per the germline V gene, CDR1 is SEHNR and CDR2 is FQNEAQ (reference sequence). This CDR3 is built from 15 residues. The CDR3 sequence: CASSFRGAVQETQYF. The CDR3 coding sequence is TGTGCCAGCAGCTTCCGCGGGGCGGTACAAGAGACCCAGTACTTC.

The V call is TRBV28, the J call TRBJ2-1, with TRBD2 matching 7 bases. Germline V gene sequence: CDR1 MDHEN, CDR2 SYDVKM. The CDR3 has 16 residues. The trim removed 6 bases at V and 1 base at J, leaving 9 bases unmatched. For the CDR3, the DNA is TGTGCCAGCAGCTCCCCCACAGCGGGATCCTACAATGAGCAGTTCTTC. This codes for CASSSPTAGSYNEQFF.

The J gene is TRBJ2-5, the V gene TRBV4-2, with TRBD1 matching 7 bases. J lost 4 bases, V lost 2 bases, and 7 bases had no gene match. From germline, CDR1 is LGHNA and CDR2 YNFKEQ. The CDR3 has 15 residues. In nucleotides, the CDR3 is TGTGCCAGCAGCCAAAACAGGGGCGGCGGAGAGACCCAGTACTTC. This codes for CASSQNRGGGETQYF.

The chain is built from TRBV11-2 and TRBJ1-4, with a tentative D call TRBD1 (6 bases). CDR1 and CDR2 from the germline V gene are SGHAT and FQNNGV. The germline V and J ends were trimmed by 4 bases and 7 bases, with 16 bases remaining between them. The CDR3 runs to 15 residues. The CDR3 reads CASSSPGGLGEKLFF. The CDR3 DNA is TGTGCCAGCAGCTCCCCCGGGGGCCTGGGTGAAAAACTGTTTTTT.

The CDR3 DNA sequence: TGTGCCAGCAGCTTAGTAGCGGGGGGCGAGCAGTACTTC. Translating it yields CASSLVAGGEQYF. The chain employs TRBV7-8 and TRBJ2-7; 10 positions agree with TRBD2. V was pared by 1 base and J by 6 bases, with 0 bases of the junction left unmatched. The CDR3 is 13 amino acids. Germline loops: CDR1 SGHVS, CDR2 FQNEAQ.

This chain connects TRBV11-3 to TRBJ2-1, with TRBD2 matching over 9 bases. Losses at the gene ends were 3 bases for V and 4 bases for J; bases not matched to a gene: 7. The CDR3 is 16 residues long. Germline V lookup: CDR1 SGHNT, CDR2 YENEEA. The CDR3 reads CASSLKGLAQYNEQFF. The CDR3 DNA reads TGTGCCAGCAGCTTGAAAGGACTAGCGCAGTACAATGAGCAGTTCTTC.

The gene calls are TRBV6-1 and TRBJ2-2, with 7 bases that match TRBD2. This CDR3 spans 16 amino acids. Germline V gene lookup returns CDR1 MNHNS and CDR2 SASEGT. V shed 4 bases, J shed 0 bases, and the junction held 5 bases outside the gene matches. CDR3: CASSVIGLANTGELFF. The CDR3 DNA reads as TGTGCCAGCAGTGTAATTGGACTAGCGAACACCGGGGAGCTGTTTTTT.

V gene TRBV6-6 combines with J gene TRBJ2-7, with D perhaps matching TRBD1 (6 bases). The CDR3 is 12 residues long. The V end was cut by 6 bases, the J end by 6 bases, with 12 bases between. Germline assignment: CDR1 MNHNY and CDR2 SVGAGI (reference sequence). The CDR3 protein is CASSTTGPEQYF. CDR3 DNA: TGTGCCAGCAGCACAACAGGGCCCGAGCAGTACTTC.

This rearrangement joins TRBV10-3 to TRBJ1-5; D is possibly TRBD1 (5 bases). Trimming cost V 2 bases and J 6 bases, with 8 bases left between them. From germline, CDR1 is ENHRY and CDR2 SYGVKD. This CDR3 has 13 amino acids. CDR3 protein: CAISEGAPQPQHF. The CDR3 DNA is TGTGCCATCAGTGAGGGGGCCCCTCAGCCCCAGCATTTT.

V and J are TRBV6-5 and TRBJ2-5; D unclear. Trimming stripped 0 bases from V and 2 bases from J, with 10 bases between. Germline V lookup: CDR1 MNHEY, CDR2 SVGAGI. This CDR3 contains 15 residues. This chain's CDR3 is CASSYSRARQETQYF. Here the CDR3 DNA reads TGTGCCAGCAGTTACTCGAGAGCAAGGCAAGAGACCCAGTACTTC.